This section outlines one TCR beta chain sequence together with its context. As yet, its antigen is unknown. The sample originates from a study of cytomegalovirus exposure and HLA in healthy donors. This CDR3 is 15 amino acids long. With 6 bases removed from V and 0 bases from J, the gap between germline ends came to 12 bases. CDR1 is MNHEY, CDR2 SVGAGI, per germline. The PCR had 60 Vbeta and 13 Jbeta primers. Measured with immunoSEQ multiplex PCR; TCRdb has only the in-frame clones, and not every one. Here the sample spans roughly 100,000 clones, 81% being singletons. Study observations and caveats: With DRB1 most and HLA-C fewest, TCR association rates differed between HLA loci in a later analysis. In a later analysis, most CMV-associated TCR beta chains appeared HLA-restricted.

This receptor was taken from a man aged 40-49 years in good health and CMV-seropositive. The chain recombines TRBV6-5 with TRBJ2-1; possibly TRBD2 for D (5 bases). Sequencing was done on a sample of PBMCs. The CDR3 DNA follows: TGTGCCAGCAGGCGGGCGCTTAGCTCCTACAATGAGCAGTTCTTC. Translation gives CASRRALSSYNEQFF.